This entry features one T cell receptor (beta chain) sequence. The source of the sample is a study of blood T cell repertoires in COVID-19. Study information: Both acute and convalescent COVID-19 samples were obtained from the United States, Italy and Spain. From T cells, B-cell-depleted T cells, or PBMCs came the material, which was cDNA or gDNA.

Trimming cost V 4 bases and J 4 bases, with 9 bases left between them. In germline, CDR1 is SGHRS, CDR2 YFSETQ. The CDR3 covers 13 residues. Per the authors' pipeline: Counts of nucleated cells, estimated from reference gene primer amplification, were obtained. Clones were read by immunoSEQ multiplex PCR, and TCRdb kept only the in-frame ones, dropping some. V and J calls and clone size are given by that table; D and trimming were obtained from the DNA. Of 200,000 to 250,000 clones in the sample, around 88% were seen once. The specimen sequenced was peripheral blood. The clonotype was recovered from a man older than 75 with acute or convalescent COVID-19. V and J are TRBV5-1 and TRBJ1-5, with D possibly matching TRBD1 (5 bases). In nucleotides, the CDR3 is TGCGCCAGCAGCGAGGGGACTAATCAGCCCCAGCATTTT. Encoded protein: CASSEGTNQPQHF. Looking up the rest from reference TRBV5-1 and TRBJ1-5 gives the full variable domain: KAGVTQTPRYLIKTRGQQVTLSCSPISGHRSVSWYQQTPGQGLQFLFEYFSETQRNKGNFPGRFSGRQFSNSRSEMNVSTLELGDSALYLCASSEGTNQPQHFGDGTRLSIL.